These 30 T cell receptor beta chains came from one sample sequenced in a study of cytomegalovirus exposure and HLA in healthy donors. Use of 60 Vbeta and 13 Jbeta primers characterized the PCR. Libraries were prepared by immunoSEQ multiplex PCR; TCRdb keeps only in-frame clonotypes and omits some of them. The sample includes roughly 100,000 clones, around 86% seen only once; the top ten take about 6.9%. The sample taken for sequencing was PBMCs. The receptors shown here come from a man aged 25-40 years in good health and CMV-seropositive.

The chain has TRBV4-2 and TRBJ2-3; 11 nucleotides line up with TRBD1. Germline V gene data show CDR1 as LGHNA and CDR2 as YNFKEQ. J was trimmed by 4 bases and V by 0 bases; bases with no gene match: 6. This CDR3 is built from 17 residues. CDR3 sequence reads: CASSQEAGGQGADTQYF. CDR3 bases: TGTGCCAGCAGCCAAGAAGCTGGGGGACAGGGGGCAGATACGCAGTATTTT.

V is TRBV15 and J is TRBJ2-1, with D possibly matching TRBD1 (6 bases). Per the germline V gene, CDR1 is LNHNV and CDR2 is YYDKDF (reference sequence). Trimming took off 0 bases at V and 9 bases at J, with 18 bases between the two ends. The CDR3 runs 16 residues. The CDR3 DNA follows: TGTGCCACCAGCAGAGAACCCCTGACAGGTTTGGGTGAGCAGTTCTTC. Protein product: CATSREPLTGLGEQFF.

This clone was counted a few times. The V gene is TRBV5-1, the J gene TRBJ1-5; D is ambiguous. This CDR3 comprises 14 residues. V was cut by 0 bases and J by 6 bases, with 10 bases left in between. Germline V gene lookup returns CDR1 SGHRS and CDR2 YFSETQ. The CDR3 here is CASSLDTEGQPQHF. CDR3 in DNA: TGCGCCAGCAGCTTGGACACAGAGGGTCAGCCCCAGCATTTT.

This chain uses TRBV28 with TRBJ2-6, with D possibly TRBD2 on 5 matching bases. The germline gives CDR1 MDHEN, CDR2 SYDVKM. The CDR3 contains 15 residues. V lost 5 bases to trimming and J lost 0 bases, with 8 bases between them. DNA for the CDR3: TGTGCCAGCAGTACCCGGGACTCTGGGGCCAACGTCCTGACTTTC. This sequence encodes CASSTRDSGANVLTF.

This clone appeared a few times. V usage is TRBV18 and J usage is TRBJ1-2; D is uncertain. Trimming pared 5 bases from V and 0 bases from J, leaving 4 bases between. Germline assignment: CDR1 KGHSH and CDR2 LQKENI. This CDR3 is 12 amino acids long. The CDR3 spells CASSRANYGYTF. Written as DNA, the CDR3 is TGTGCCAGCTCAAGAGCTAACTATGGCTACACCTTC.

This clone was seen a few times. The chain employs TRBV4-3 and TRBJ1-2; no reliable D call. The CDR3 consists of 12 residues. The V end lost 4 bases, the J end lost 7 bases, and 10 bases lay between the germline ends. Per the germline V gene, CDR1 is LGHNA and CDR2 is YSLEER. CDR3 DNA sequence: TGCGCCAGCAGCCTTCTTGGAGCTGGCTACACCTTC. It is translated as CASSLLGAGYTF.

V usage is TRBV6-5 and J usage is TRBJ2-3; 8 nucleotides align to TRBD2. Trimming cost V 7 bases and J 0 bases; bases outside gene matches: 6. The CDR3 loop spans 15 amino acids. CDR1 and CDR2 from the germline V gene are MNHEY and SVGAGI. The DNA of the CDR3 is TGTGCCAGCAATCAGCGGGGGCCTAGCACAGATACGCAGTATTTT. Translated: CASNQRGPSTDTQYF.

V usage is TRBV19 and J usage is TRBJ2-1, with a tentative D call TRBD2 (5 bases). Trimming shortened V by 0 bases and J by 9 bases, and 12 bases separated the two germline ends. The germline gives CDR1 LNHDA, CDR2 SQIVND (reference sequence). This CDR3 has 14 residues. The DNA for the CDR3 is TGTGCCAGTAGTATAGAAGGCAGCCGGGGTGAGCAGTTCTTC. Residues: CASSIEGSRGEQFF.

The chain links TRBV11-2 to TRBJ2-2; TRBD1 matches 9 bases. V lost 4 bases, J lost 10 bases, and 16 bases stayed unmatched. Germline CDR1 SGHAT, CDR2 FQNNGV. The CDR3 is 17 amino acids. Here the CDR3 reads CASSSMPGTGGIVELFF. Written as DNA, the CDR3 is TGTGCCAGCAGCTCGATGCCCGGAACAGGGGGCATCGTGGAGCTGTTTTTT.

The chain links TRBV5-8 to TRBJ1-5; possibly TRBD1 for D (5 bases). V was trimmed by 0 bases and J by 7 bases, leaving 8 bases between them. In germline, CDR1 is SGHTS, CDR2 YDEGEE. This CDR3 is 13 amino acids long. In DNA, the CDR3 is TGTGCCAGCAGCTTGGCCGGGGGGCAGCCCCAGCATTTT. It translates to CASSLAGGQPQHF. The full variable domain, its missing parts supplied by reference TRBV5-8 and TRBJ1-5, is EAGVTQSPTHLIKTRGQQATLRCSPISGHTSVYWYQQALGLGLQFLLWYDEGEERNRGNFPPRFSGRQFPNYSSELNVNALELEDSALYLCASSLAGGQPQHFGDGTRLSIL.

V and J are TRBV7-9 and TRBJ1-1, with 9 bases identical to TRBD1. With 5 bases clipped from V and 6 bases from J, the junction kept 4 bases outside the gene matches. Germline V lookup: CDR1 SEHNR, CDR2 FQNEAQ (reference sequence). This CDR3 spans 13 amino acids. CDR3 sequence (DNA): TGTGCCAGCAGCGCGCGACAGGGGGCTGAAGCTTTCTTT. Protein product: CASSARQGAEAFF.

This chain joins TRBV5-4 and TRBJ1-2, with 9 nucleotides matching TRBD1. Germline CDR1 SGHNT, CDR2 YYREEE (reference sequence). The CDR3 runs to 15 residues. Trimming cost V 4 bases and J 4 bases; bases outside gene matches: 8. The CDR3 bases are TGTGCCAGCAGCGGGACAGGGTACATCGCCTATGGCTACACCTTC. Translating it yields CASSGTGYIAYGYTF.

V usage is TRBV28 and J usage is TRBJ1-5; D may be TRBD1 (5 bases). The CDR3 is made up of 15 amino acids. The germline V gene has CDR1 MDHEN and CDR2 SYDVKM. The V end lost 6 bases, the J end lost 2 bases, and 14 bases lay between the germline ends. DNA of the CDR3: TGTGCCAGCAGCCCGCAGGGTCGGGGCAATCAGCCCCAGCATTTT. Translated, it gives CASSPQGRGNQPQHF.

This chain joins TRBV5-4 and TRBJ1-6; D is possibly TRBD1 (6 bases). Trimming took 4 bases from V and 9 from J, leaving 17 bases between them. Germline V gene sequence: CDR1 SGHNT, CDR2 YYREEE (reference sequence). The CDR3 runs to 15 residues. For the CDR3, the DNA is TGTGCCAGCAGCCAAGGAACAGGGTTGGCTTCACCCCTCCACTTT. It is translated as CASSQGTGLASPLHF.

This chain connects TRBV7-2 to TRBJ2-7; no firm D call. The V end lost 5 bases, the J end lost 2 bases, and 4 bases lay between the germline ends. This CDR3 contains 11 residues. The V gene's germline CDR1 is SGHTA and CDR2 FQGNSA. CDR3 region: CASSITYEQYF. CDR3 nucleotides: TGTGCCAGCAGCATTACCTACGAGCAGTACTTC.

CDR3 residues: CASSLAERGATHEQFF. CDR3 DNA: TGTGCCAGCAGCTTAGCGGAGCGGGGGGCAACACATGAGCAGTTCTTC. The chain is built from TRBV7-6 and TRBJ2-1; 9 bases map to TRBD2. From germline, CDR1 is SGHVS and CDR2 FNYEAQ. The CDR3 has 16 amino acids. The junction had 8 bases not matched to a gene; V was cut back by 0 bases and J by 8 bases.

The chain has TRBV7-9 and TRBJ2-6; TRBD2 matches 7 bases. The trim removed 4 bases at V and 0 bases at J, leaving 3 bases unmatched. The length of the CDR3 is 16 residues. Looked up from germline, CDR1 is SEHNR and CDR2 is FQNEAQ (reference sequence). CDR3 region: CASSSGLTSGANVLTF. CDR3 in DNA: TGTGCCAGCAGCTCGGGACTAACCTCTGGGGCCAACGTCCTGACTTTC.

The table lists this clone with a count of one. The gene calls are TRBV18 and TRBJ1-5; perhaps TRBD1 as D (5 bases). Germline-derived CDR1 and CDR2 are KGHSH and LQKENI. The length of the CDR3 is 16 residues. V dropped 3 bases and J dropped 0 bases, with 12 bases sitting between them. CDR3 nucleotide sequence: TGTGCCAGCTCACCCTCGACAGCTAATAGCAATCAGCCCCAGCATTTT. This sequence encodes CASSPSTANSNQPQHF.

This clone has only one observation. The chain couples TRBV4-1 to TRBJ1-2, with 11 bases aligning to TRBD1. The ends lost 2 bases at V and 13 bases at J; junction bases unmatched: 12. Germline values: CDR1 MGHRA, CDR2 YSYEKL. The CDR3 contains 15 residues. The CDR3 is CASSQIHGQGASCTF. The CDR3, as DNA: TGCGCCAGCAGCCAAATACACGGACAGGGGGCAAGCTGCACCTTC.

Points on this clone: The same CDR3 is also encoded by other DNA sequences in this sample. The V call is TRBV2, the J call TRBJ1-5; 7 positions match TRBD1. Germline CDR1 SNHLY, CDR2 FYNNEI. CDR3 length: 15 amino acids. The junction had 2 bases not matched to a gene; V was cut back by 3 bases and J by 0 bases. This CDR3 reads CASSEGQYSNQPQHF. CDR3 in DNA: TGTGCCAGCAGTGAGGGACAGTATAGCAATCAGCCCCAGCATTTT. Looking up the rest from reference TRBV2 and TRBJ1-5 gives the full variable domain: EPEVTQTPSHQVTQMGQEVILRCVPISNHLYFYWYRQILGQKVEFLVSFYNNEISEKSEIFDDQFSVERPDGSNFTLKIRSTKLEDSAMYFCASSEGQYSNQPQHFGDGTRLSIL.

In its sample, this clone was seen once. The J gene is TRBJ1-3, the V gene TRBV6-1; 7 positions match TRBD1. V shed 2 bases, J shed 0 bases, and the junction held 7 bases outside the gene matches. CDR1 and CDR2 from the germline V gene are MNHNS and SASEGT. CDR3 length equals 17 residues. In DNA form, the CDR3 reads TGTGCCAGCAGTGAAAACACAGGGGCGAGCTCTGGAAACACCATATATTTT. Translated, it gives CASSENTGASSGNTIYF.

The chain links TRBV18 to TRBJ2-1, with a possible D match to TRBD2 (5 bases). The CDR3 contains 10 residues. CDR1 and CDR2 from the germline V gene are KGHSH and LQKENI. The CDR3, as DNA: TGTGCTTTAGCGAGGGTTGAGCAGTTCTTC. Encoded protein: CALARVEQFF.

This clone has just a few counts. In DNA form, the CDR3 reads TGCAGCGTTGGTCAGGCCTCAGGAGAAAAACTGTTTTTT. Translated, it gives CSVGQASGEKLFF. The J gene is TRBJ1-4, the V gene TRBV29-1; D not resolved. The CDR3 sequence is 13 residues long. CDR1 SQVTM and CDR2 ANQGSEA come from the germline V gene. V was cut by 4 bases and J by 8 bases, with 14 bases left in between.

This clone was counted a few times. The V gene is TRBV7-2, the J gene TRBJ1-5; D uncertain. From germline, CDR1 is SGHTA and CDR2 FQGNSA. Trimming removed 5 bases at V and 0 bases at J, with 5 bases between. This CDR3 spans 13 amino acids. CDR3 residues: CASSPSSNQPQHF. The DNA of the CDR3 is TGTGCCAGCAGCCCCTCTAGCAATCAGCCCCAGCATTTT.

Written as DNA, the CDR3 is TGTGCCAGCAGCTTCGGGGTACCCACCTACGAGCAGTACTTC. The encoded protein is CASSFGVPTYEQYF. The rearrangement uses TRBV5-6 and TRBJ2-7; maybe TRBD2 (5 bases). CDR1 and CDR2 from the germline V gene are SGHDT and YYEEEE. Trimming shortened V by 2 bases and J by 2 bases, and 11 bases separated the two germline ends. The CDR3 consists of 14 residues.

The CDR3 is CASSQEAAGRGGAEQYF. CDR3 in DNA: TGCGCCAGCAGCCAAGAAGCCGCCGGAAGAGGGGGGGCCGAGCAGTACTTC. J is TRBJ2-7 and V is TRBV4-1; a weak D match, TRBD2 (7 bases). Germline CDR1 reads MGHRA; CDR2 reads YSYEKL. V was cut by 0 bases and J by 6 bases, with 21 bases left in between. CDR3 size: 17 residues.

The chain couples TRBV18 to TRBJ1-4, with no clear D. Germline lookup yields CDR1 KGHSH and CDR2 LQKENI. The CDR3 has 16 amino acids. V dropped 3 bases and J dropped 0 bases, with 11 bases sitting between them. In DNA, the CDR3 is TGTGCCAGCTCACCCCCGGCGGGAGCAACTAATGAAAAACTGTTTTTT. It codes for CASSPPAGATNEKLFF.

This clone was recorded once. This sequence joins TRBV2 and TRBJ1-1; no reliable D call. The CDR3 consists of 13 residues. V was shortened by 3 bases and J by 5 bases, with 10 bases between the two germline ends. CDR1 is SNHLY, CDR2 FYNNEI, per germline. The CDR3 nucleotides are TGTGCCAGCAGTGACCTCTCCCGGACTGAAGCTTTCTTT. Its translation: CASSDLSRTEAFF.

This chain uses TRBV7-9 with TRBJ1-5; unclear D gene. Germline V gene sequence: CDR1 SEHNR, CDR2 FQNEAQ (reference sequence). The ends were cut back, 3 bases at V and 5 bases at J, with 8 bases in the middle. CDR3 length equals 13 residues. For the CDR3, the DNA is TGTGCCAGCAGCTTCTCCCTCTATCAGCCCCAGCATTTT. It translates to CASSFSLYQPQHF.

The gene calls are TRBV10-2 and TRBJ1-2, with D unclear. This CDR3 comprises 13 residues. Trimming pared 3 bases from V and 4 bases from J, leaving 9 bases between. Germline CDR1 and CDR2: WSHSY and SAAADI. CDR3 loop: CASSDNTVYGYTF. DNA for the CDR3: TGCGCCAGCAGTGACAACACCGTCTATGGCTACACCTTC.